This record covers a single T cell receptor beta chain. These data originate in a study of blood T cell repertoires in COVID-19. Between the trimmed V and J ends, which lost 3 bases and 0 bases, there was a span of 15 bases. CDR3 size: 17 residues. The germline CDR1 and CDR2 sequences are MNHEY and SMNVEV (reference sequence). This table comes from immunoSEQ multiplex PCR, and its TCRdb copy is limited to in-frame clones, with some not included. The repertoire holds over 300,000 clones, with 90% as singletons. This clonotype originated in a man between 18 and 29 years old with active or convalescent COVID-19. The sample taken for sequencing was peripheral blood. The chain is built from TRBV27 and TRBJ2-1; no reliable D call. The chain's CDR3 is CASSFGQTLNSYNEQFF. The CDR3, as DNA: TGTGCCAGCAGTTTCGGCCAGACTTTGAACTCCTACAATGAGCAGTTCTTC.